The table lists the clone carrying this TCR beta chain with a few counts. The target antigen is unknown. The cohort's ophthalmopathy patients, a group with duration under 3 months, had a Clinical Activity Score of at least 3 and a NOSPECS grade of at least 4. This entry comes from a study of T cells in Graves' hyperthyroidism and ophthalmopathy. Study-level results: Researchers found most expanded thyroid clonotypes above 0.001 in blood as well. Through a model of 13 V-J features, ophthalmopathy was separated from stable hyperthyroidism.

Germline assignment: CDR1 LNHDA and CDR2 SQIVND (reference sequence). The CDR3 totals 15 residues. The V end lost 3 bases, the J end lost 1 base, and 12 bases lay between the germline ends. Authors of the study amplified TCR beta CDR3 regions from RNA transcripts. HTBI primers drove first-round RT-PCR of the TCR CDR3. TCRdb independently ran MiXCR on the multiplex PCR reads; one entry per CDR3 protein. The data contain almost 500,000 distinct CDR3 sequences, roughly 23% of them seen just once; the ten biggest clones take up approximately 49%. This clonotype was obtained from a woman aged 65 to 85 with Graves' ophthalmopathy. V and J are TRBV19 and TRBJ1-1; no reliable D call. The sample comprised blood. In nucleotides, the CDR3 is TGTGCCAGTAGTATTTCCAGAACTACGAACACTGAAGCTTTCTTT. Its translation is CASSISRTTNTEAFF.